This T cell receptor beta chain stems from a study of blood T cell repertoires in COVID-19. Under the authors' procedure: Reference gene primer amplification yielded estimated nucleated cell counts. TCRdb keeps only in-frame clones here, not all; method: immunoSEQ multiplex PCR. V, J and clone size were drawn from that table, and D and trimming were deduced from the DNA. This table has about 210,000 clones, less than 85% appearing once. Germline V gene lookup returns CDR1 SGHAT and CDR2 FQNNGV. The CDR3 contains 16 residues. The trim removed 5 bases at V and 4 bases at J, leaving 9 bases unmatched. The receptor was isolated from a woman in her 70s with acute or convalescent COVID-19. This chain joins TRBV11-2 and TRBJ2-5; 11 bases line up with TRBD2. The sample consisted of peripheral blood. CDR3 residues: CASSVGPSGGRETQYF. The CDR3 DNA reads TGTGCCAGCAGCGTAGGGCCTAGCGGGGGGCGAGAGACCCAGTACTTC.